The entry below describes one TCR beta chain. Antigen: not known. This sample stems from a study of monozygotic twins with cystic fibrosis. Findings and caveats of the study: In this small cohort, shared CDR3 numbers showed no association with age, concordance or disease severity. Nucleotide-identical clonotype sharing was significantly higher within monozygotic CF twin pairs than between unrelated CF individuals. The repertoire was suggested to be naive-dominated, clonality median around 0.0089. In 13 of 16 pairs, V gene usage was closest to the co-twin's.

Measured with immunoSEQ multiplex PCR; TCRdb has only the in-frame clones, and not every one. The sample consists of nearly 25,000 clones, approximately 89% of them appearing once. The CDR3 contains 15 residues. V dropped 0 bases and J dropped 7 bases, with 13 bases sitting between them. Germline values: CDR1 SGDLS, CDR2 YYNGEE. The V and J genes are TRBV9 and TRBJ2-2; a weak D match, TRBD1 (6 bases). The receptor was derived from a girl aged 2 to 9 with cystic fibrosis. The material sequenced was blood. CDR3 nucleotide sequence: TGTGCCAGCAGCGTAGCTGGGGGCGAGGGCGGGGAGCTGTTTTTT. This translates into CASSVAGGEGGELFF.